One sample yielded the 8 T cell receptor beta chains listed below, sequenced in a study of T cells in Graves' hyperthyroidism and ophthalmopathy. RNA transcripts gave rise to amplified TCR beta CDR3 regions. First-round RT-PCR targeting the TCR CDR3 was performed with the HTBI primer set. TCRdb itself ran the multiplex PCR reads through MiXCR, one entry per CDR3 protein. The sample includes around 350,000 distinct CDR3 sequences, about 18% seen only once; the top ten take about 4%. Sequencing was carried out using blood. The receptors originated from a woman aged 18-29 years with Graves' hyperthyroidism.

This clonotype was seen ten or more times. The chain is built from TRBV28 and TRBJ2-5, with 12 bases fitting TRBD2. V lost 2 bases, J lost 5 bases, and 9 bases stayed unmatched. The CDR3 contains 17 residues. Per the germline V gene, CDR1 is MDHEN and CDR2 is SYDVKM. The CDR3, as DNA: TGTGCCAGCAGTTTAATTGGCCTAGCGGGGGGGCTCGAGACCCAGTACTTC. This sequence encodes CASSLIGLAGGLETQYF.

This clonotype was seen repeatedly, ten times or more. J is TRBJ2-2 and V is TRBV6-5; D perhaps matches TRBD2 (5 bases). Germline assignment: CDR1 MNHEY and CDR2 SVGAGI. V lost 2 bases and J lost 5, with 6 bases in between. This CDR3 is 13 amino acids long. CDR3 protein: CASSYEGTGELFF. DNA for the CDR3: TGTGCCAGCAGTTACGAGGGAACCGGGGAGCTGTTTTTT.

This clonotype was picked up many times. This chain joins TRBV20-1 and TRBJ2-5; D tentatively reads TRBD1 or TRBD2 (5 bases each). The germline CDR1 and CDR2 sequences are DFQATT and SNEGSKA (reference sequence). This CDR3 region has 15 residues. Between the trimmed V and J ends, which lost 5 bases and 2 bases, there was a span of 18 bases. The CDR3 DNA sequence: TGCAGTGCTTACGATCCACGGGACGCACAAGAGACCCAGTACTTC. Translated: CSAYDPRDAQETQYF.

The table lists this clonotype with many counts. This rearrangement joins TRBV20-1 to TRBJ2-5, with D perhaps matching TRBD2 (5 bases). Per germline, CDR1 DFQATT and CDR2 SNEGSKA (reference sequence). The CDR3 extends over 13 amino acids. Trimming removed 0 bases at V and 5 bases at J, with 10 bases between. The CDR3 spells CSARELARETQYF. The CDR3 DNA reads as TGCAGTGCTAGAGAGCTAGCCCGGGAGACCCAGTACTTC.

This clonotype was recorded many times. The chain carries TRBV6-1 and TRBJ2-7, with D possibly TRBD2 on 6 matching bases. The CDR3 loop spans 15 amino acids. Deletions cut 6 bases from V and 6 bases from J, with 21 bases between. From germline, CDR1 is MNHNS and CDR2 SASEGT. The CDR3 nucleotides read TGTGCCAGCAGCAAAGCTACACTAGCTGGCAGCGAGCAGTACTTC. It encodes CASSKATLAGSEQYF.

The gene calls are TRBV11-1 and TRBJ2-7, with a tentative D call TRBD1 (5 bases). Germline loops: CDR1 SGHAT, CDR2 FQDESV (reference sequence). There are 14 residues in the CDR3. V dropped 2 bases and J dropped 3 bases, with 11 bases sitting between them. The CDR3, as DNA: TGTGCCAGCAGCTTAAGGCCAGGGAACTACGAGCAGTACTTC. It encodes CASSLRPGNYEQYF.

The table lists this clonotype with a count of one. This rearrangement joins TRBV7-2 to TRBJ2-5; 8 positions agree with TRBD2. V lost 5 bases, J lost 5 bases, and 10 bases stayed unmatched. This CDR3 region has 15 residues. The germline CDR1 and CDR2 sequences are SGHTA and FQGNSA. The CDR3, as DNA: TGTGCCAGCAGCCTTTCGGGGGGGCGAAGGGAGACCCAGTACTTC. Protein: CASSLSGGRRETQYF. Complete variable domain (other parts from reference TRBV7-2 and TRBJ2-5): GAGVSQSPSNKVTEKGKDVELRCDPISGHTALYWYRQSLGQGLEFLIYFQGNSAPDKSGLPSDRFSAERTGGSVSTLTIQRTQQEDSAVYLCASSLSGGRRETQYFGPGTRLLVL.

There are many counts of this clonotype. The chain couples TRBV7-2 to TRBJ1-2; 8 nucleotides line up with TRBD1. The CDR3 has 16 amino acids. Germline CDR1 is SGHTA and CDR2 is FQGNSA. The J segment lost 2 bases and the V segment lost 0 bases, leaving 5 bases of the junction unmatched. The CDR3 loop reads CASSLAFGDRNYGYTF. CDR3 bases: TGTGCCAGCAGCTTAGCCTTCGGGGACAGGAACTATGGCTACACCTTC.